This TCR beta chain was documented in a study of cytomegalovirus exposure and HLA in healthy donors. Overall study results and limits: It was likely that a cluster of highly shared sequence variants was a sequencing artifact. Upon later analysis, HLA-associated TCR beta chains proved more clonally expanded than other, equally common chains.

This CDR3 region has 14 residues. Trimming removed 3 bases from V and 8 bases from J; junction bases left unmatched: 6. Germline V lookup: CDR1 ENHRY, CDR2 SYGVKD. The PCR was carried out with 60 Vbeta primers and 13 Jbeta primers. Measured with immunoSEQ multiplex PCR; TCRdb has only the in-frame clones, and not every one. The sample has about 170,000 clones, 76% seen once. Comments on this clone: The antigen remains undetermined.

Input material: PBMCs. The sequence came from a female donor in good health and CMV-seronegative. The V call is TRBV10-3, the J call TRBJ2-4, with 8 bases that match TRBD2. CDR3 sequence: CAISDGGGPDIQYF. The CDR3 DNA is TGTGCCATCAGTGATGGCGGGGGGCCCGACATTCAGTACTTC.